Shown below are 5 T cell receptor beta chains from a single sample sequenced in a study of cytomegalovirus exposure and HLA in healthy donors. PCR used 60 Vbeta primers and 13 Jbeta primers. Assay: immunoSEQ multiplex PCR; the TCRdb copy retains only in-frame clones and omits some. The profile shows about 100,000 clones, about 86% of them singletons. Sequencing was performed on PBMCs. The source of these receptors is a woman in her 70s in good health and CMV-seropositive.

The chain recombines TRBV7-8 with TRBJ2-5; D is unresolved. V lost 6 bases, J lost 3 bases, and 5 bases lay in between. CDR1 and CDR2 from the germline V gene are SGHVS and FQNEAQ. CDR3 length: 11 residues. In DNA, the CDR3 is TGTGCCAGCAGTCCTAAAGAGACCCAGTACTTC. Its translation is CASSPKETQYF.

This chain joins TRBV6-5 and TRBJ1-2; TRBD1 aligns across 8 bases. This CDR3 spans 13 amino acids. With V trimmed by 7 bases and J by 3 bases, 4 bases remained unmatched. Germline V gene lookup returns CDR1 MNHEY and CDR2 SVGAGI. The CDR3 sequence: CASMQGAHYGYTF. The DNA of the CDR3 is TGTGCCAGCATGCAGGGGGCCCACTATGGCTACACCTTC.

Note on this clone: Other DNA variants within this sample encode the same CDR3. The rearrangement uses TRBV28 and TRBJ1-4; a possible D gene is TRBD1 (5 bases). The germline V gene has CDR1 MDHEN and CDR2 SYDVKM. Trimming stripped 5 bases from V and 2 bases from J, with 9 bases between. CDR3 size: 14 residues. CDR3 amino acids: CASSPRVTNEKLFF. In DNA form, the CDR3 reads TGTGCCAGCAGTCCCAGGGTTACTAATGAAAAACTGTTTTTT.

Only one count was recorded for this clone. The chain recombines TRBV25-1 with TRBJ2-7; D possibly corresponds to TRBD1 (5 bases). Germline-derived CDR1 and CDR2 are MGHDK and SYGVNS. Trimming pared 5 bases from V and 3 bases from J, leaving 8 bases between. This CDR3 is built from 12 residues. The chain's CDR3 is CASSPGHYEQYF. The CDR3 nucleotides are TGTGCCAGCAGTCCCGGACACTACGAGCAGTACTTC.

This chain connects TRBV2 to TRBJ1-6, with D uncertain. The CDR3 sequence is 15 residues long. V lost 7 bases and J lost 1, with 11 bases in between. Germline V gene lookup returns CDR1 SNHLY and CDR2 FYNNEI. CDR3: CASTEKESYNSPLHF. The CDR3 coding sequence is TGTGCCAGCACCGAAAAGGAGTCCTATAATTCACCCCTCCACTTT.